These T cell receptor beta chains were read from a single sample in a study of shared clonotypes between healthy human individuals. Sequenced by immunoSEQ multiplex PCR; TCRdb stores in-frame clones only, minus some. This sample has about 490,000 clones, with around 80% found just once. Sequenced material: PBMCs. Receptors were obtained from a woman in her forties in good health. Some clones in this sample may be carry-over from other donors' samples. CDR3s include the opening cysteine and the closing phenylalanine or tryptophan. Each record gives: V gene, J gene, clone size, D gene, CDR3 protein, CDR3 DNA. A D gene is named only where the DNA matches it firmly. Not every row has a clone size; where given, it reads once, few, many or a size class.

v_call: TRBV5-1; j_call: TRBJ1-3; clone_size: once; d_call: NA; cdr3_aa: CASSLEGSSGNTIYF; cdr3_nt: TGCGCCAGCAGCTTGGAGGGGAGCTCTGGAAACACCATATATTTT
v_call: TRBV28; j_call: TRBJ2-7; clone_size: once; d_call: TRBD2; cdr3_aa: CASSNEGGLAGPYEQYF; cdr3_nt: TGTGCCAGCAGTAACGAGGGGGGGCTAGCGGGCCCCTACGAGCAGTACTTC
v_call: TRBV30; j_call: TRBJ2-1; clone_size: once; d_call: TRBD2; cdr3_aa: CGPGTSGTGNEQFF; cdr3_nt: TGTGGACCTGGGACTAGCGGGACCGGCAATGAGCAGTTCTTC
v_call: TRBV28; j_call: TRBJ1-5; clone_size: NA; d_call: NA; cdr3_aa: CASSLLRTVYSNQPQHF; cdr3_nt: TGTGCCAGCAGTTTACTACGGACGGTTTATAGCAATCAGCCCCAGCATTTT
v_call: TRBV6-6; j_call: TRBJ1-4; clone_size: NA; d_call: NA; cdr3_aa: CASSVRGMEKLFF; cdr3_nt: TGTGCCAGCAGTGTTAGGGGGATGGAAAAACTGTTTTTT
v_call: TRBV10-3; j_call: TRBJ1-1; clone_size: NA; d_call: NA; cdr3_aa: CAISDRENTEAFF; cdr3_nt: TGTGCCATCAGTGACCGGGAGAACACTGAAGCTTTCTTT
v_call: TRBV10-3; j_call: TRBJ2-7; clone_size: NA; d_call: TRBD1; cdr3_aa: CAISTPGQGGYEQYF; cdr3_nt: TGTGCCATCAGTACGCCGGGACAGGGAGGCTACGAGCAGTACTTC
v_call: TRBV5-5; j_call: TRBJ2-5; clone_size: NA; d_call: TRBD2; cdr3_aa: CASSLGAGQETQYF; cdr3_nt: TGTGCCAGCAGCTTAGGAGCGGGACAAGAGACCCAGTACTTC
v_call: TRBV2; j_call: TRBJ1-1; clone_size: NA; d_call: TRBD1; cdr3_aa: CASSYGGTGMTEAFF; cdr3_nt: TGTGCCAGCAGCTATGGGGGGACAGGGATGACTGAAGCTTTCTTT
v_call: TRBV7-3; j_call: TRBJ2-1; clone_size: NA; d_call: TRBD2; cdr3_aa: CASSPTSGSYNEQFF; cdr3_nt: TGTGCCAGCAGCCCGACTAGCGGGAGCTACAATGAGCAGTTCTTC
v_call: TRBV15; j_call: TRBJ2-1; clone_size: once; d_call: TRBD2; cdr3_aa: CATSRDGGSHNEQFF; cdr3_nt: TGTGCCACCAGCAGAGATGGCGGGAGCCACAATGAGCAGTTCTTC
v_call: TRBV5-4; j_call: TRBJ2-5; clone_size: NA; d_call: TRBD2; cdr3_aa: CASSTGGLAGETQYF; cdr3_nt: TGTGCCAGCAGCACTGGGGGACTAGCGGGAGAGACCCAGTACTTC
v_call: TRBV7-9; j_call: TRBJ2-7; clone_size: once; d_call: NA; cdr3_aa: CASSLRGPEQYF; cdr3_nt: TGTGCCAGCAGCTTACGAGGGCCCGAGCAGTACTTC
v_call: TRBV27; j_call: TRBJ2-7; clone_size: NA; d_call: TRBD1; cdr3_aa: CASSSGQGLYEQYF; cdr3_nt: TGTGCCAGCAGTTCCGGACAGGGGTTATACGAGCAGTACTTC
v_call: TRBV19; j_call: TRBJ1-2; clone_size: NA; d_call: NA; cdr3_aa: CASRANYGYTF; cdr3_nt: TGTGCCAGCAGAGCTAACTATGGCTACACCTTC
v_call: TRBV11-2; j_call: TRBJ2-3; clone_size: NA; d_call: NA; cdr3_aa: CASSLDRATDTQYF; cdr3_nt: TGTGCCAGCAGCTTAGATAGGGCCACAGATACGCAGTATTTT
v_call: TRBV11-2; j_call: TRBJ2-3; clone_size: NA; d_call: TRBD2; cdr3_aa: CASSAGGYPDTQYF; cdr3_nt: TGTGCCAGCAGCGCGGGAGGGTATCCAGATACGCAGTATTTT
v_call: TRBV26; j_call: TRBJ1-1; clone_size: NA; d_call: NA; cdr3_aa: CASSAAGTSNTEAFF; cdr3_nt: TGTGCCAGCAGTGCCGCCGGGACATCGAACACTGAAGCTTTCTTT
v_call: TRBV9; j_call: TRBJ2-1; clone_size: NA; d_call: TRBD2; cdr3_aa: CASSPAPTSERRLEQFF; cdr3_nt: TGTGCCAGCAGCCCAGCACCGACTAGCGAACGTAGACTTGAGCAGTTCTTC
v_call: TRBV2; j_call: TRBJ1-2; clone_size: NA; d_call: TRBD1; cdr3_aa: CASRTGGTVGYGYTF; cdr3_nt: TGTGCCAGCAGGACAGGGGGCACAGTTGGCTATGGCTACACCTTC
v_call: TRBV11-2; j_call: TRBJ2-7; clone_size: NA; d_call: NA; cdr3_aa: CASSLVPYEQYF; cdr3_nt: TGTGCCAGCAGCTTAGTCCCCTACGAGCAGTACTTC
v_call: TRBV10-3; j_call: TRBJ1-1; clone_size: NA; d_call: NA; cdr3_aa: CAAGQINTEAFF; cdr3_nt: TGTGCCGCCGGACAGATAAACACTGAAGCTTTCTTT
v_call: TRBV28; j_call: TRBJ1-2; clone_size: NA; d_call: TRBD1; cdr3_aa: CASSFPPGTGGYGYTF; cdr3_nt: TGTGCCAGCAGCTTTCCCCCCGGGACAGGGGGCTATGGCTACACCTTC
v_call: TRBV6-5; j_call: TRBJ2-7; clone_size: NA; d_call: TRBD2; cdr3_aa: CASSYFAGGPKERYF; cdr3_nt: TGTGCCAGCAGTTACTTTGCGGGAGGGCCAAAGGAGCGGTACTTC
v_call: TRBV28; j_call: TRBJ1-1; clone_size: NA; d_call: NA; cdr3_aa: CASSLIVAGAEAFF; cdr3_nt: TGTGCCAGCAGTTTAATAGTAGCAGGGGCCGAGGCTTTCTTT
v_call: TRBV5-4; j_call: TRBJ2-7; clone_size: NA; d_call: TRBD1; cdr3_aa: CASSSGQSYEQYF; cdr3_nt: TGTGCCAGCAGCTCGGGACAGTCCTACGAGCAGTACTTC
v_call: TRBV19; j_call: TRBJ1-3; clone_size: NA; d_call: TRBD1; cdr3_aa: CASHDGQEHSGNTIYF; cdr3_nt: TGTGCCAGCCACGACGGACAGGAGCACTCTGGAAACACCATATATTTT
v_call: TRBV28; j_call: TRBJ2-7; clone_size: NA; d_call: TRBD2; cdr3_aa: CASSEPRPFPGLAREQYF; cdr3_nt: TGTGCCAGCAGTGAACCAAGACCTTTCCCGGGACTAGCTCGTGAGCAGTACTTC
v_call: TRBV19; j_call: TRBJ1-4; clone_size: NA; d_call: NA; cdr3_aa: CASSIQMGEKLFF; cdr3_nt: TGTGCCAGTAGTATTCAGATGGGTGAAAAACTGTTTTTT
v_call: TRBV29-1; j_call: TRBJ2-5; clone_size: NA; d_call: NA; cdr3_aa: CNVEDRWAGGGTQYF; cdr3_nt: TGCAACGTTGAAGATAGGTGGGCAGGTGGAGGGACCCAGTACTTC
v_call: TRBV28; j_call: TRBJ2-1; clone_size: NA; d_call: NA; cdr3_aa: CASSSPYASSYNEQFF; cdr3_nt: TGTGCCAGCAGTTCGCCCTACGCAAGCTCCTACAATGAGCAGTTCTTC
v_call: TRBV10-3; j_call: TRBJ1-2; clone_size: NA; d_call: NA; cdr3_aa: CAISWDKESNGYTF; cdr3_nt: TGTGCCATCAGTTGGGACAAAGAGTCGAATGGCTACACCTTC
v_call: TRBV2; j_call: TRBJ1-4; clone_size: few; d_call: NA; cdr3_aa: CASRQAIEKLFF; cdr3_nt: TGTGCCAGCCGGCAGGCTATTGAAAAACTGTTTTTT
v_call: TRBV6-5; j_call: TRBJ1-2; clone_size: few; d_call: NA; cdr3_aa: CASSPSENYGYTF; cdr3_nt: TGTGCCAGCAGCCCCTCCGAGAACTATGGCTACACCTTC
v_call: TRBV5-3; j_call: TRBJ1-2; clone_size: NA; d_call: NA; cdr3_aa: CARSLARVVSGFGYTF; cdr3_nt: TGTGCCAGAAGCTTGGCCAGGGTCGTGTCGGGCTTTGGCTACACCTTC
v_call: TRBV4-1; j_call: TRBJ2-3; clone_size: NA; d_call: TRBD2; cdr3_aa: CASSRPGTSRDTQYF; cdr3_nt: TGCGCCAGCAGCCGTCCCGGGACTAGCAGGGATACGCAGTATTTT
v_call: TRBV7-9; j_call: TRBJ1-2; clone_size: once; d_call: TRBD1; cdr3_aa: CASSRQGLVHTF; cdr3_nt: TGTGCCAGCAGCAGACAGGGTTTGGTCCACACCTTC
v_call: TRBV6-5; j_call: TRBJ1-5; clone_size: NA; d_call: NA; cdr3_aa: CSTGFQPQHF; cdr3_nt: TGTTCCACAGGGTTTCAGCCCCAGCATTTT
v_call: TRBV27; j_call: TRBJ2-7; clone_size: NA; d_call: NA; cdr3_aa: CASSFGGQDGSYEQYF; cdr3_nt: TGTGCCAGCAGTTTTGGCGGACAAGACGGATCCTACGAGCAGTACTTC
v_call: TRBV19; j_call: TRBJ2-1; clone_size: few; d_call: TRBD2; cdr3_aa: CASSMGVASGRNEQFF; cdr3_nt: TGTGCCAGTAGTATGGGAGTCGCTAGCGGGAGAAATGAGCAGTTCTTC
v_call: TRBV7-3; j_call: TRBJ2-5; clone_size: few; d_call: NA; cdr3_aa: CASSLHKGQTQYF; cdr3_nt: TGTGCCAGCAGCTTACATAAAGGACAGACCCAGTACTTC
v_call: TRBV7-2; j_call: TRBJ2-1; clone_size: few; d_call: TRBD2; cdr3_aa: CASRRGGRARNEQFF; cdr3_nt: TGTGCCAGCAGGAGGGGCGGGAGGGCCCGAAATGAGCAGTTCTTC
v_call: TRBV5-5; j_call: TRBJ1-3; clone_size: NA; d_call: NA; cdr3_aa: CASRNPLGRSGNTIYF; cdr3_nt: TGTGCCAGCAGAAACCCGCTCGGACGGTCTGGAAACACCATATATTTT
v_call: TRBV5-1; j_call: TRBJ2-2; clone_size: NA; d_call: TRBD2; cdr3_aa: CASRETSGRAVDTGELFF; cdr3_nt: TGCGCCAGCAGGGAAACTAGCGGGAGGGCCGTGGACACCGGGGAGCTGTTTTTT
v_call: TRBV7-2; j_call: TRBJ1-4; clone_size: NA; d_call: TRBD1; cdr3_aa: CASSRGQELATNEKLFF; cdr3_nt: TGTGCCAGCAGCCGGGGACAGGAACTTGCAACTAATGAAAAACTGTTTTTT
v_call: TRBV4-3; j_call: TRBJ1-2; clone_size: NA; d_call: NA; cdr3_aa: CASSQDQGGGRVYGYTF; cdr3_nt: TGCGCCAGCAGCCAAGACCAAGGTGGGGGCAGGGTCTATGGCTACACCTTC
v_call: TRBV19; j_call: TRBJ2-2; clone_size: NA; d_call: TRBD2; cdr3_aa: CASSITSGRAMGTGELFF; cdr3_nt: TGTGCCAGTAGTATCACTAGCGGGAGGGCCATGGGAACCGGGGAGCTGTTTTTT
v_call: TRBV18; j_call: TRBJ2-7; clone_size: NA; d_call: TRBD1; cdr3_aa: CASSPGTGLNYEQYF; cdr3_nt: TGTGCCAGCTCACCAGGGACAGGCCTCAATTACGAGCAGTACTTC
v_call: TRBV7-2; j_call: TRBJ2-2; clone_size: NA; d_call: TRBD1; cdr3_aa: CASRPTGDNGELFF; cdr3_nt: TGTGCCAGCAGACCTACAGGGGATAACGGGGAGCTGTTTTTT
v_call: TRBV28; j_call: TRBJ2-1; clone_size: NA; d_call: TRBD2; cdr3_aa: CASSLPRTSGTYNEQFF; cdr3_nt: TGTGCCAGCAGCCTTCCCCGGACTAGCGGGACCTACAATGAGCAGTTCTTC
v_call: TRBV5-1; j_call: TRBJ2-7; clone_size: NA; d_call: NA; cdr3_aa: CASSAGETYSYEQYF; cdr3_nt: TGCGCCAGCAGCGCAGGGGAGACCTACTCCTACGAGCAGTACTTC
v_call: TRBV7-9; j_call: TRBJ2-7; clone_size: NA; d_call: NA; cdr3_aa: CASSLAASSYEQYF; cdr3_nt: TGTGCCAGCAGCTTAGCGGCCTCCTCCTACGAGCAGTACTTC
v_call: TRBV7-2; j_call: TRBJ2-3; clone_size: NA; d_call: TRBD2; cdr3_aa: CASSPRTSADTQYF; cdr3_nt: TGTGCCAGCAGCCCACGGACTAGCGCAGATACGCAGTATTTT
v_call: TRBV6-1; j_call: TRBJ2-1; clone_size: few; d_call: TRBD1; cdr3_aa: CASMTDRGLGEQFF; cdr3_nt: TGTGCCAGCATGACGGACAGGGGGCTTGGAGAGCAGTTCTTC
v_call: TRBV14; j_call: TRBJ1-2; clone_size: NA; d_call: TRBD1; cdr3_aa: CASSQVIGTGDGYTF; cdr3_nt: TGTGCCAGCAGCCAAGTTATCGGGACAGGGGACGGCTACACCTTC
v_call: TRBV11-2; j_call: TRBJ2-7; clone_size: NA; d_call: TRBD1; cdr3_aa: CASSLGGTGAHEQYF; cdr3_nt: TGTGCCAGCAGCTTAGGCGGGACAGGGGCCCACGAGCAGTACTTC
v_call: TRBV6-5; j_call: TRBJ2-1; clone_size: many; d_call: NA; cdr3_aa: CASSYGRGNEQFF; cdr3_nt: TGTGCCAGCAGTTACGGCCGGGGAAATGAGCAGTTCTTC
v_call: TRBV28; j_call: TRBJ2-4; clone_size: NA; d_call: TRBD1; cdr3_aa: CASIPLGTGAAKNIQYF; cdr3_nt: TGTGCCAGCATCCCTCTCGGGACAGGGGCAGCCAAAAACATTCAGTACTTC
v_call: TRBV19; j_call: TRBJ2-5; clone_size: NA; d_call: NA; cdr3_aa: CASSIGNREETQYF; cdr3_nt: TGTGCCAGTAGTATAGGAAACAGGGAAGAGACCCAGTACTTC
v_call: TRBV29-1; j_call: TRBJ2-7; clone_size: NA; d_call: NA; cdr3_aa: CSGTERDNRSHEQYF; cdr3_nt: TGCAGCGGTACCGAGCGGGACAACCGATCCCACGAGCAGTACTTC